These 32 T cell receptor beta chains share one sample of origin, sequenced in a study of PD-1 blockade in classical Hodgkin lymphoma (dated by TCRdb to about 2020). In light of the paper, this sample's time point label describes: cycle 1 day 1 (C1D1), immediately before nivolumab initiation. Relapse after autologous stem cell transplantation had occurred in all trial patients, and cohorts A, B and C were distinguished by prior brentuximab vedotin exposure. The library was produced with the immunoSEQ multiplex PCR assay. TCRdb carries this immuneACCESS record with in-frame sequences only. Its versions omit some clonotypes, under half of them owing to an unresolved V gene in the studies checked, with the rest unexplained. The sample data list about 21,000 clones, and 68% of these were observed just once. Of the sample, approximately 6% falls within the top ten clones. The input for sequencing was peripheral blood mononuclear cells (PBMCs), taken at baseline. The receptors here all came from a human donor with classical Hodgkin lymphoma.

This chain connects TRBV2 to TRBJ2-5; TRBD1 might be the D (5 bases). Germline CDR1 is SNHLY and CDR2 is FYNNEI. The CDR3 has 17 residues. V shed 6 bases and J shed 5 bases, with 25 bases lying between them. In nucleotides, the CDR3 is TGTGCCAGCAGCCTTCTGGCGAACCAGGGTGTCGAGGAGACCCAGTACTTC. It codes for CASSLLANQGVEETQYF.

The chain has TRBV19 and TRBJ2-7, with 10 bases that match TRBD1. Germline values: CDR1 LNHDA, CDR2 SQIVND (reference sequence). CDR3 length: 11 amino acids. J gave up 7 bases and V 8 bases, and 2 bases lay outside the gene matches. Here the CDR3 DNA reads TGTGCCAGTCGGACAGGGGGAGAGCAGTACTTC. It translates to CASRTGGEQYF.

There are a few counts of this clone. The genes are TRBV19 and TRBJ1-5; D is undetermined. Looked up from germline, CDR1 is LNHDA and CDR2 is SQIVND (reference sequence). V was shortened by 3 bases and J by 3 bases, with 9 bases between the two germline ends. The CDR3 covers 14 residues. As DNA, the CDR3 is TGTGCCAGTAGTATCGTTTGGAACAATCAGCCCCAGCATTTT. Translation: CASSIVWNNQPQHF.

The rearrangement joins TRBV5-1 to TRBJ2-3; D is perhaps TRBD2 (6 bases). V gave up 0 bases and J gave up 0 bases, with 11 bases separating them. Germline V gene data show CDR1 as SGHRS and CDR2 as YFSETQ. The CDR3 contains 16 residues. This CDR3 is CASSLGDLASTDTQYF. CDR3 sequence (DNA): TGCGCCAGCAGCTTGGGGGACTTAGCTAGCACAGATACGCAGTATTTT. Using reference TRBV5-1 and TRBJ2-3 for the parts outside the CDR3, the full variable domain is KAGVTQTPRYLIKTRGQQVTLSCSPISGHRSVSWYQQTPGQGLQFLFEYFSETQRNKGNFPGRFSGRQFSNSRSEMNVSTLELGDSALYLCASSLGDLASTDTQYFGPGTRLTVL.

The chain carries TRBV4-1 and TRBJ2-2; 13 positions agree with TRBD2. CDR3 size: 17 residues. The V and J ends lost 3 bases and 6 bases, in that order; junction bases with no gene match: 7. From germline, CDR1 is MGHRA and CDR2 YSYEKL. The CDR3: CASSQPGLAGKAGELFF. The CDR3 nucleotides are TGCGCCAGCAGCCAGCCGGGACTAGCGGGGAAGGCCGGGGAGCTGTTTTTT.

CDR3 protein: CASSSYLQGETQYF. As DNA, the CDR3 is TGTGCCAGCAGCTCCTACCTACAGGGGGAGACCCAGTACTTC. This chain joins TRBV11-2 and TRBJ2-5, with 7 nucleotides matching TRBD1. The germline CDR1 and CDR2 sequences are SGHAT and FQNNGV. This CDR3 is built from 14 residues. J lost 5 bases, V lost 4 bases, and 7 bases had no gene match. The full variable domain, rest sourced from reference TRBV11-2 and TRBJ2-5, is EAGVAQSPRYKIIEKRQSVAFWCNPISGHATLYWYQQILGQGPKLLIQFQNNGVVDDSQLPKDRFSAERLKGVDSTLKIQPAKLEDSAVYLCASSSYLQGETQYFGPGTRLLVL.

In its sample, this clone is medium-sized. The chain links TRBV7-9 to TRBJ2-7; 7 positions agree with TRBD2. The trim removed 3 bases at V and 0 bases at J, leaving 2 bases unmatched. This CDR3 region has 14 residues. Germline CDR1 reads SEHNR; CDR2 reads FQNEAQ (reference sequence). This CDR3 is CASSFPGGSYEQYF. The CDR3 DNA follows: TGTGCCAGCAGCTTCCCGGGGGGCTCCTACGAGCAGTACTTC.

The chain has TRBV11-2 and TRBJ2-2, with 8 nucleotides matching TRBD2. V shed 1 base and J 7 bases; nucleotides not matched to a gene: 5. The CDR3 extends over 15 amino acids. Germline V gives CDR1 SGHAT, CDR2 FQNNGV. The CDR3 DNA is TGTGCCAGCAGCTTAGTGCGGGGGGCCGGCGGGGAGCTGTTTTTT. Its protein product is CASSLVRGAGGELFF.

The chain links TRBV19 to TRBJ1-1, with TRBD1 identical over 8 bases. V trimming: 3 bases; J trimming: 3 bases; junction bases outside the gene matches: 9. This CDR3 is built from 16 residues. The germline gives CDR1 LNHDA, CDR2 SQIVND (reference sequence). As DNA, the CDR3 is TGTGCCAGTAGTATCGACCGGACAGGGTTTCACACTGAAGCTTTCTTT. Translation: CASSIDRTGFHTEAFF.

The genes are TRBV7-6 and TRBJ2-6; 12 bases map to TRBD2. Germline loops: CDR1 SGHVS, CDR2 FNYEAQ. The CDR3 consists of 18 residues. Losses at the gene ends were 4 bases for V and 2 bases for J; bases not matched to a gene: 6. The DNA of the CDR3 is TGTGCCAGCAGCTCCGTCCTAGCGGGAGGGGCTGGGGCCAACGTCCTGACTTTC. It encodes CASSSVLAGGAGANVLTF.

This chain joins TRBV27 and TRBJ2-7, with 8 bases aligning to TRBD1. CDR1 is MNHEY, CDR2 SMNVEV, per germline (reference sequence). This CDR3 is built from 15 residues. V dropped 2 bases and J dropped 3; count of bases not matched to a gene: 6. CDR3 loop: CASSLQGAGGYEQYF. CDR3 nucleotides: TGTGCCAGCAGTTTACAGGGGGCGGGTGGCTACGAGCAGTACTTC.

This clone is medium-sized by share. The chain employs TRBV11-2 and TRBJ2-3; D unclear. In germline, CDR1 is SGHAT, CDR2 FQNNGV. The CDR3 extends over 12 amino acids. V shed 5 bases and J shed 5 bases, with 8 bases lying between them. CDR3 sequence: CASSPSQDTQYF. CDR3 coding DNA: TGTGCCAGCAGCCCGTCCCAAGATACGCAGTATTTT. Supplemented by reference TRBV11-2 and TRBJ2-3, the full variable domain reads EAGVAQSPRYKIIEKRQSVAFWCNPISGHATLYWYQQILGQGPKLLIQFQNNGVVDDSQLPKDRFSAERLKGVDSTLKIQPAKLEDSAVYLCASSPSQDTQYFGPGTRLTVL.

This rearrangement joins TRBV7-2 to TRBJ2-2; a possible D gene is TRBD1 (6 bases). V lost 4 bases and J lost 0, with 9 bases in between. The CDR3 runs to 15 residues. Looked up from germline, CDR1 is SGHTA and CDR2 is FQGNSA. The DNA for the CDR3 is TGTGCCAGCAGCTCTTCAGGGGCGAACACCGGGGAGCTGTTTTTT. It specifies CASSSSGANTGELFF.

This clone has a handful of counts. The chain links TRBV7-2 to TRBJ2-7, with D uncertain. CDR1 is SGHTA and CDR2 is FQGNSA in the germline V gene. V gave up 1 base and J gave up 6 bases, with 13 bases separating them. The CDR3 contains 14 residues. The CDR3 DNA reads TGTGCCAGCAGCTTAGTTCAACTGCAAGGCGAGCAGTACTTC. Protein sequence: CASSLVQLQGEQYF. The whole variable domain, filled in from reference TRBV7-2 and TRBJ2-7, reads GAGVSQSPSNKVTEKGKDVELRCDPISGHTALYWYRQSLGQGLEFLIYFQGNSAPDKSGLPSDRFSAERTGGSVSTLTIQRTQQEDSAVYLCASSLVQLQGEQYFGPGTRLTVT.

The chain couples TRBV7-2 to TRBJ2-7; D gene unclear. V was shortened by 2 bases and J by 2 bases, with 10 bases between the two germline ends. The CDR3 sequence is 14 residues long. The germline V gene encodes CDR1 SGHTA and CDR2 FQGNSA. For the CDR3, the DNA is TGTGCCAGCAGCTTAACACCCGGTCCCTACGAGCAGTACTTC. Protein sequence: CASSLTPGPYEQYF.

The chain is built from TRBV7-9 and TRBJ1-5, with TRBD1 identical over 10 bases. Germline V gives CDR1 SEHNR, CDR2 FQNEAQ (reference sequence). The CDR3 runs 15 residues. With 5 bases clipped from V and 5 bases from J, the junction kept 6 bases outside the gene matches. The CDR3 nucleotides are TGTGCCAGCAGCCGGGGGACAGGGGCATATCAGCCCCAGCATTTT. It yields the protein CASSRGTGAYQPQHF.

This chain joins TRBV19 and TRBJ1-3, with D uncertain. The CDR3 covers 14 residues. The germline gives CDR1 LNHDA, CDR2 SQIVND (reference sequence). V lost 4 bases to trimming and J lost 0 bases, with 7 bases between them. The CDR3 bases are TGTGCCAGTAGTACAGGAACCTCTGGAAACACCATATATTTT. It is translated as CASSTGTSGNTIYF.

The chain joins TRBV9 to TRBJ2-7; TRBD2 matches 10 bases. Germline V CDR1 and CDR2: SGDLS, YYNGEE. CDR3 length: 15 residues. Losses at the gene ends were 2 bases for V and 7 bases for J; bases not matched to a gene: 9. CDR3 DNA: TGTGCCAGCAGCGTGTCAAGCGGGAGGGCCGATGAGCAGTACTTC. Translation gives CASSVSSGRADEQYF.

In nucleotides, the CDR3 is TGTGCCAGCAGCCGACCCGGGGCGGGAGCAGATACGCAGTATTTT. It specifies CASSRPGAGADTQYF. The chain carries TRBV28 and TRBJ2-3, with 7 bases lining up with TRBD2. CDR3 length: 15 amino acids. The germline V gene encodes CDR1 MDHEN and CDR2 SYDVKM. The V and J ends lost 6 bases and 4 bases, in that order; junction bases with no gene match: 10.

The rearrangement uses TRBV30 and TRBJ1-4; tentatively, D is TRBD1 (6 bases). The CDR3 extends over 14 amino acids. Deletions cut 4 bases from V and 7 bases from J, with 16 bases between. Looked up from germline, CDR1 is GTSNPN and CDR2 is SVGIG (reference sequence). In DNA, the CDR3 is TGTGCCTGGATCCCCAGGGGCCTTAGTGAAAAACTGTTTTTT. Amino acids: CAWIPRGLSEKLFF.

The chain combines TRBV30 with TRBJ2-1; D not resolved. Germline CDR1 is GTSNPN and CDR2 is SVGIG (reference sequence). This CDR3 has 14 residues. Trimming left V 2 bases short and J 0 bases short, with 8 bases between. CDR3 residues: CAWSTGSSYNEQFF. CDR3 nucleotide sequence: TGTGCCTGGAGTACTGGGTCCTCCTACAATGAGCAGTTCTTC.

The chain couples TRBV18 to TRBJ2-7; possible D gene TRBD2, 6 bases. The CDR3 is 17 amino acids. Germline CDR1 is KGHSH and CDR2 is LQKENI. Trimming left V 2 bases short and J 0 bases short, with 17 bases between. The CDR3, as DNA: TGTGCCAGCTCACCAGGTCCTCGTAGCGGTCCCTCCTACGAGCAGTACTTC. This encodes CASSPGPRSGPSYEQYF.

The V gene is TRBV6-5, the J gene TRBJ1-6; no reliable D call. CDR3 length: 14 amino acids. V was trimmed by 2 bases and J by 7 bases, leaving 9 bases between them. The V gene's germline CDR1 is MNHEY and CDR2 SVGAGI. The CDR3 loop is CASSYASQNSPLHF. The CDR3 DNA follows: TGTGCCAGCAGTTACGCGTCACAGAATTCACCCCTCCACTTT.

The CDR3 DNA sequence: TGTGCCAGCAGTTACACAGATCTGACTAGTCTGGATGAGCAGTTCTTC. Its protein product is CASSYTDLTSLDEQFF. The V and J genes are TRBV28 and TRBJ2-1; D perhaps matches TRBD2 (6 bases). The germline V gene encodes CDR1 MDHEN and CDR2 SYDVKM. Trimming pared 4 bases from V and 8 bases from J, leaving 21 bases between. The CDR3 covers 16 residues.

This clone was picked up one time. The genes are TRBV9 and TRBJ1-3; 7 bases align to TRBD1. Germline CDR1 SGDLS, CDR2 YYNGEE. The V and J ends lost 1 base and 4 bases, in that order; junction bases with no gene match: 11. CDR3 length: 17 amino acids. This CDR3 reads CASSVSAGGNSGNTIYF. The DNA for the CDR3 is TGTGCCAGCAGCGTAAGCGCAGGGGGTAATTCCGGAAACACCATATATTTT.

The rearrangement uses TRBV27 and TRBJ1-1, with D perhaps TRBD1 (6 bases). Trimming stripped 2 bases from V and 2 bases from J, with 12 bases between. Germline loops: CDR1 MNHEY, CDR2 SMNVEV (reference sequence). This CDR3 comprises 15 residues. CDR3 nucleotides: TGTGCCAGCAGTTTAGAGGGGGGGTCAAACACTGAAGCTTTCTTT. It is translated as CASSLEGGSNTEAFF.

Concerning this clone: A clone one base away is much larger, so this may be a read error. The chain recombines TRBV9 with TRBJ2-1; possible D gene TRBD2, 7 bases. CDR3 length: 15 amino acids. V was trimmed by 3 bases and J by 0 bases, leaving 10 bases between them. The germline V gene has CDR1 SGDLS and CDR2 YYNGEE. CDR3 amino acids: CASSEGGSSYNEQFF. CDR3 coding DNA: TGTGCCAGCAGCGAGGGGGGGAGCTCCTACAATGAGCAGTTCTTC.

The gene calls are TRBV11-2 and TRBJ1-2; D uncertain. Trimming took off 3 bases at V and 7 bases at J, with 15 bases between the two ends. This CDR3 comprises 14 residues. Germline V gene data show CDR1 as SGHAT and CDR2 as FQNNGV. The CDR3 reads CASSLALWGVGYTF. The CDR3 nucleotides read TGTGCCAGCAGCTTGGCCCTTTGGGGAGTTGGCTACACCTTC.

This chain links TRBV23-1 with TRBJ1-4; no clear D. TRBV23-1 is an ORF, and what it does is uncertain. V was clipped by 0 bases and J by 3 bases, with 11 bases between them. This CDR3 has 16 amino acids. CDR3 bases: TGCGCCAGCAGTCAATCCCCCGGGCCGGCTAATGAAAAACTGTTTTTT. This sequence encodes CASSQSPGPANEKLFF.

The V gene is TRBV28, the J gene TRBJ1-5; D may be TRBD1 (5 bases). This CDR3 has 17 residues. V lost 4 bases, J lost 5 bases, and 21 bases lay in between. Germline CDR1 reads MDHEN; CDR2 reads SYDVKM. DNA for the CDR3: TGTGCCAGCAGTTCCCCGAGAAGATCCGGGGGATATCAGCCCCAGCATTTT. Its translation is CASSSPRRSGGYQPQHF.

J is TRBJ2-2 and V is TRBV2; 7 bases are a match to TRBD1. In germline, CDR1 is SNHLY, CDR2 FYNNEI. The CDR3 is 15 residues long. Germline trimming cut 6 bases from V and 7 bases from J; bases unmatched to any gene: 11. CDR3 coding DNA: TGTGCCAGCAGCCTAGTACAGGGGTTAGGCGGGGAGCTGTTTTTT. It yields the protein CASSLVQGLGGELFF.

This rearrangement joins TRBV5-6 to TRBJ2-7; 7 bases align to TRBD1. The germline V gene encodes CDR1 SGHDT and CDR2 YYEEEE. V shed 0 bases and J 4 bases; nucleotides not matched to a gene: 7. This CDR3 region has 15 residues. The CDR3 region is CASSLAGTASYEQYF. The DNA for the CDR3 is TGTGCCAGCAGCTTGGCCGGGACAGCTTCTTACGAGCAGTACTTC.